Described below is a single T cell receptor (beta chain) sequence and its context. The antigen is not known. The data were taken from a study of shared clonotypes between healthy human individuals. Whole-study findings and limits: In several donors, about 5% of naive CD4 clonotypes appeared in common. The expectation was that sequencing depth would affect clonotype sharing among donors.

Trimming cost V 1 base and J 2 bases; bases outside gene matches: 5. Germline CDR1 is MGHRA and CDR2 is YSYEKL. The CDR3 is 17 amino acids. The DNA input per sorted-subset replicate PCR was roughly 0.2 ug, corresponding to roughly 30,000 T cell genomes. Per the study methods: Because ImmunoSEQ provided only junction sequences with no quality scores, the filtering differed. Clones were sequenced by immunoSEQ multiplex PCR, and TCRdb holds only the in-frame ones, with some missing. Clone size and the V and J calls come from that table; the DNA yielded D and trimming. The data contain hundreds of thousands of clones, about 78% of them singletons.

The sample was memory CD4+ T cells sorted from blood. As to subset: CD45RA-negative fraction. This chain joins TRBV4-1 and TRBJ2-3, with TRBD2 matching 11 bases. This sequence originates from a woman aged 30 to 39 in good health. The CDR3 loop is CASSQGVLAGATDTQYF. Written as DNA, the CDR3 is TGCGCCAGCAGCCAAGGGGTACTAGCGGGGGCCACAGATACGCAGTATTTT.